This TCR beta chain comes out of a study of T cells in Graves' hyperthyroidism and ophthalmopathy (dated by TCRdb to about 2019). Study-wide context: Peripheral blood samples were taken at initial diagnosis, before any treatment was given. The roughly 100 discovery patients were randomly split 7:3 into training and test sets. The paper describes TCR Vbeta CDR3 sequencing of 130 to 150 peripheral blood samples, made up of 43 ophthalmopathy patients, roughly 75 hyperthyroidism patients and roughly 17 progressor patients. Once sampling was done, hyperthyroidism patients were given methimazole at a starting dose of 30 mg daily, whereas ophthalmopathy patients were given high-dose intravenous methylprednisolone. Prospective prediction of ophthalmopathy was tested in an independent validation cohort of 18 to 20 hyperthyroidism patients and 15 to 17 patients who later progressed to ophthalmopathy. To identify TCR V-J signatures that set the groups apart, the researchers used a discovery cohort of 100 patients, made up of 40 to 45 with Graves' ophthalmopathy and 57 with stable Graves' hyperthyroidism. The study also compared thyroid tissue and blood T-cell repertoires from a handful of Graves' hyperthyroidism patients. Study-wide conclusions, independent of this receptor: Sample size was not statistically predetermined, and blinding of investigators to group allocation was not performed. In validation, the model predicted progression to ophthalmopathy a median of about 6.8 months before onset, with roughly 68% sensitivity and 72.22% specificity. A model built on a 13 V-J signature distinguished ophthalmopathy from stable hyperthyroidism, reaching roughly 88% sensitivity and around 81% specificity in cross-validation and 80%/75% in testing. Most expanded thyroid clonotypes (frequency above 0.001) were also found in blood, which suggests that blood repertoires may mirror thyroid immune responses.

Stable Graves' hyperthyroidism was defined as no progression to ophthalmopathy during 18 months of follow-up. Hyperthyroidism patients were newly diagnosed, with disease duration under 2 months, and aged 18 to 65 years. Patients with uncontrolled infections, other autoimmune diseases, pregnancy or lactation were excluded. Clinical symptoms, serum thyroxine and TRAb, thyroid ultrasound, and orbital computed tomography formed the basis for the diagnoses. PBMCs were separated from approximately 9.9 ml of fresh peripheral blood using Ficoll-Paque density gradient centrifugation. Trizol reagent was used to extract total RNA, and RNA quality was then checked on an Agilent 2100 Bioanalyzer. Notes on this clonotype: It lacks a known antigen. Being one base from a much bigger clone, this may be a read error.

The germline V gene specifies MGHDK as CDR1 and SYGVNS as CDR2. Measured from the cysteine to the phenylalanine, the CDR3 is 13 residues long. The kept DNA is CDR3 alone, 39 bases in frame from the first base. TCR beta CDR3 regions were amplified from RNA transcripts. For the first round of RT-PCR on the TCR CDR3, the HTBI primer set was used together with the Qiagen OneStep RT-PCR kit. Libraries were constructed in a second round of multiplex PCR, after which size selection and purification were performed. The libraries were sequenced on an Illumina HiSeq2000 using paired-end 100 bp reads. Per the source publication's procedure: SOAPnuke was used to process the raw data, with reads discarded if the reads contained adapters or uncalled bases, had a mean Phred below 15, or lacked an exact constant-primer or identifier match. High-quality paired reads were merged using COPE v1.2.5, and each unique nucleotide sequence was defined as a clonotype. MiTCR v1.1 was used to align clonotypes to the IMGT TRBV, TRBD and TRBJ reference segments. Only V-J combinations with frequency above 0.0001, covering about 99% of repertoires, were analysed. The TCS score was defined as the ratio of F50 (clonal expansion) to E x V (chaos), calculated using BLOSUM62-based TCRdist between CDR3 peptides within each V-J. Welch's t-statistics and random forest reduced approximately 520 V-J features to 13, which were used in a naive Bayes classifier (R e1071). Through fastp at Q25 and MiXCR, TCRdb rebuilt clones from the public reads, retaining in-frame beta chains. Rows are combined by CDR3 protein, so each entry shows the most common genes and DNA. TCRdb, not the original authors, processed these V and J calls. The sample has around 350,000 distinct CDR3 sequences on record, approximately 20% of them singletons. In total, the top ten clones hold about 4% of the sample.

The chain was built from TRBV25-1 and TRBJ2-6; the D assignment is uncertain and may be TRBD1 or TRBD2, with 5 bases supporting each. Sequenced input: blood. The sequence derives from a woman aged 18-29 years with Graves' hyperthyroidism. The CDR3 here reads CASGSPGANVQTF. The DNA is TGTGCCAGCGGGAGTCCTGGGGCCAACGTCCAGACTTTC.